This T cell receptor (beta chain) was identified in a study of blood T cell repertoires in COVID-19. On the study more broadly: Sites across the United States, Italy and Spain contributed samples from acute and convalescent COVID-19. PBMCs, B-cell-depleted T cells, or T cells provided the cDNA or gDNA that made up the material.

Original methodology: Estimation of nucleated cell counts relied on the amplification of reference gene primers. Clones were read by immunoSEQ multiplex PCR, and TCRdb kept only the in-frame ones, dropping some. D and trimming were read from the DNA, whereas the V and J calls and clone size are those reported in that table. This table holds roughly 56,000 clones, over 75% found once. The V end lost 0 bases, the J end lost 3 bases, and 5 bases lay between the germline ends. The CDR3 consists of 13 residues. Germline assignment: CDR1 MNHEY and CDR2 SVGAGI. This TCR was sampled from a man aged 50-59 years with active COVID-19. Sequencing was done on a sample of peripheral blood. The chain carries TRBV6-5 and TRBJ1-2; D not certain. The CDR3 coding sequence is TGTGCCAGCAGTTACTCGCAGTACTATGGCTACACCTTC. Its protein is CASSYSQYYGYTF.